One sample yielded the 18 T cell receptor beta chains listed below, sequenced in a study of molecular identifiers for immune sequencing clone quantification (dated by TCRdb to the late 2010s). The protocol used for the library was PCR. The reads were generated on an Illumina HiSeq 4000. In-frame beta chains were kept once TCRdb had trimmed the public reads at Q25 with fastp and called clones with MiXCR. Records with the same CDR3 protein are collapsed into one entry carrying the most frequent genes and DNA. The sample has approximately 670,000 distinct CDR3 sequences on record, 15% to 20% of them singletons. The top ten clones comprise under 0.95% of the sample. Sequencing was carried out using naive CD8+ T cells from blood, with Jurkat cell RNA spiked in. Read against the paper, the sample's cell subset or site label means: FACS-sorted CD8+CD4-CCR7+CD45RA+ naive T cells. The receptor source for this set is a human donor in good health. Some libraries in this study had Jurkat cell RNA spiked in.

As to this clonotype: A much larger clone is a single base away; this may be a read error. The chain employs TRBV6-2 or TRBV6-3 and TRBJ1-1; 10 positions agree with TRBD1. There are 16 residues in the CDR3. CDR1 is MNHEY and CDR2 is SVGEGT in the germline V gene. The CDR3 is CTSSYFRTGGDTEAFF. CDR3 nucleotides: TGTACCAGCAGTTACTTCAGGACAGGGGGGGACACTGAAGCTTTCTTT.

This clonotype was counted many times. The chain uses TRBV6-5 and TRBJ2-7; D gene uncertain. The CDR3 has 12 amino acids. In germline, CDR1 is MNHEY, CDR2 SVGAGI. V was pared by 0 bases and J by 6 bases, with 6 bases between. CDR3 protein: CASSYSTGEQYF. The CDR3 bases are TGTGCCAGCAGTTACTCGACCGGCGAGCAGTACTTC.

Only a few counts were recorded for this clonotype. The gene calls are TRBV27 and TRBJ2-7, with D possibly called TRBD1 or TRBD2 (5 bases each). The germline CDR1 and CDR2 sequences are MNHEY and SMNVEV (reference sequence). The V and J ends lost 2 bases and 7 bases respectively, with 18 bases between them. This CDR3 spans 15 amino acids. The CDR3 DNA reads TGTGCCAGCAGTTTAGGGGGTGTAACGTCTAGGGAGCAGTACTTC. Its protein product is CASSLGGVTSREQYF.

This clonotype was seen more than once but under ten times. The gene calls are TRBV19 and TRBJ2-2, with 11 bases identical to TRBD2. There are 17 residues in the CDR3. V shed 3 bases and J 6 bases; nucleotides not matched to a gene: 9. In germline, CDR1 is LNHDA, CDR2 SQIVND (reference sequence). This chain's CDR3 is CASSIPTSGAGSGELFF. The CDR3 nucleotides are TGTGCCAGTAGTATCCCGACTAGCGGGGCAGGTTCCGGGGAGCTGTTTTTT.

The sample holds a few counts of this clonotype. No conserved phenylalanine or tryptophan ends this CDR3, so it is likely a read error. The rearrangement links TRBV3-1 to TRBJ2-2; 8 bases map to TRBD2. Unmatched junction bases numbered 6, after V lost 1 base and J lost 5 bases. The CDR3 consists of 16 residues. Germline V CDR1 and CDR2: LGHDT, YNNKEL (reference sequence). This CDR3 reads CASSQVGLADTGELFS. The CDR3 region has the DNA TGTGCCAGCAGCCAAGTCGGACTAGCAGATACCGGGGAGCTGTTTTCT.

The CDR3: CASSGDRGSVGLAYNEQFF. The CDR3 DNA is TGTGCCAGCAGCGGGGACAGGGGGTCGGTCGGCCTTGCCTACAATGAGCAGTTCTTC. The chain recombines TRBV9 with TRBJ2-1; 11 bases are a match to TRBD1. CDR3 length: 19 amino acids. J was trimmed by 2 bases and V by 3 bases; bases with no gene match: 13. Germline values: CDR1 SGDLS, CDR2 YYNGEE.

In its sample, this clonotype was seen once. The chain combines TRBV30 with TRBJ2-1; D is uncertain. CDR3 size: 13 residues. Germline loops: CDR1 GTSNPN, CDR2 SVGIG (reference sequence). V gave up 8 bases and J gave up 0 bases, with 11 bases separating them. The CDR3 here is CALSEFSYNEQFF. DNA of the CDR3: TGTGCCCTGAGCGAATTCTCCTACAATGAGCAGTTCTTC.

This clonotype was detected many times. This sequence joins TRBV29-1 and TRBJ1-1; the D gene is possibly TRBD1 (5 bases). V was trimmed by 6 bases and J by 4 bases, leaving 18 bases between them. Germline V gene data show CDR1 as SQVTM and CDR2 as ANQGSEA. The CDR3 loop spans 14 amino acids. CDR3 region: CSVDGGGVGTEAFF. The CDR3 DNA reads TGCAGCGTGGACGGGGGAGGGGTGGGCACTGAAGCTTTCTTT.

This clonotype was counted at least ten times. This rearrangement joins TRBV7-8 to TRBJ1-4, with D possibly being TRBD1 (5 bases). V was clipped by 3 bases and J by 12 bases, with 11 bases between them. This CDR3 is 12 amino acids long. The germline V gene encodes CDR1 SGHVS and CDR2 FQNEAQ. CDR3 residues: CASSFPSGELFF. The CDR3 DNA sequence: TGTGCCAGCAGCTTCCCATCGGGGGAACTGTTTTTT. The full variable domain, completed using reference TRBV7-8 and TRBJ1-4, is GAGVSQSPRYKVAKRGQDVALRCDPISGHVSLFWYQQALGQGPEFLTYFQNEAQLDKSGLPSDRFFAERPEGSVSTLKIQRTQQEDSAVYLCASSFPSGELFFGSGTQLSVL.

This clonotype was seen more than once but under ten times. This rearrangement joins TRBV20-1 to TRBJ2-7; D is perhaps TRBD1 (5 bases). This CDR3 is built from 15 residues. Trimming took off 5 bases at V and 0 bases at J, with 17 bases between the two ends. Germline V gene data show CDR1 as DFQATT and CDR2 as SNEGSKA (reference sequence). Here the CDR3 DNA reads TGCAGTGCTCCCAACGACAGAACCCACTCCTACGAGCAGTACTTC. Protein: CSAPNDRTHSYEQYF.

This clonotype has at least ten counts. The CDR3 DNA is TGTGCCAGCAGTGGCGACAGGGTCTACGAGCAGTACTTC. It specifies CASSGDRVYEQYF. The gene calls are TRBV25-1 and TRBJ2-7; 7 positions match TRBD1. Per the germline V gene, CDR1 is MGHDK and CDR2 is SYGVNS. The junction had 3 bases not matched to a gene; V was cut back by 4 bases and J by 3 bases. The CDR3 runs to 13 residues.

The rearrangement links TRBV4-3 to TRBJ2-7, with a weak D call TRBD1 (6 bases). Trimming removed 4 bases at V and 5 bases at J, with 12 bases between. Germline values: CDR1 LGHNA, CDR2 YSLEER. The CDR3 contains 13 residues. CDR3 in DNA: TGCGCCAGCAGCCGTGACAGGTCCCACGAGCAGTACTTC. This sequence encodes CASSRDRSHEQYF.

With regard to this clonotype: Given a much more abundant clone one base away, this may be a read error. The chain employs TRBV7-2 and TRBJ2-1; 7 bases match TRBD1. The CDR3 covers 14 residues. Germline trimming cut 4 bases from V and 8 bases from J; bases unmatched to any gene: 8. The germline V gene encodes CDR1 SGHTA and CDR2 FQGNSA. CDR3 in amino acids: CASSSETGTDEQFF. The CDR3 nucleotides are TGTGCCAGCAGCTCCGAGACAGGGACCGATGAGCAGTTCTTC. Full variable domain (remainder filled in from reference TRBV7-2 and TRBJ2-1): GAGVSQSPSNKVTEKGKDVELRCDPISGHTALYWYRQSLGQGLEFLIYFQGNSAPDKSGLPSDRFSAERTGGSVSTLTIQRTQQEDSAVYLCASSSETGTDEQFFGPGTRLTVL.

At least ten counts were recorded for this clonotype. The chain joins TRBV12-5 to TRBJ1-6; D gene ambiguous. The CDR3 is made up of 19 amino acids. Trimming left V 1 base short and J 0 bases short, with 16 bases between. The germline V gene has CDR1 LGHNT and CDR2 FRNRAP. Here the CDR3 DNA reads TGTGCTAGTGGTTTGGAAAATAATAAGGCTAGCTCCTATAATTCACCCCTCCACTTT. As protein: CASGLENNKASSYNSPLHF.

In this sample, this clonotype turned up many times. The chain links TRBV10-2 to TRBJ2-5; D not resolved. The CDR3 runs 13 residues. CDR1 is WSHSY, CDR2 SAAADI, per germline. V was pared by 8 bases and J by 5 bases, with 15 bases between. CDR3 loop: CASRQLSLETQYF. The DNA of the CDR3 is TGCGCCAGCCGCCAATTGAGTCTGGAGACCCAGTACTTC.

This clonotype was seen repeatedly, ten times or more. The chain employs TRBV6-2 or TRBV6-3 and TRBJ2-7, with a weak D call TRBD2 (5 bases). The V gene's germline CDR1 is MNHEY and CDR2 SVGEGT. The CDR3 extends over 14 amino acids. V was shortened by 1 base and J by 0 bases, with 7 bases between the two germline ends. The CDR3: CASSYLDSSYEQYF. The CDR3 nucleotides are TGTGCCAGCAGTTACTTGGACTCCTCCTACGAGCAGTACTTC.

The sample holds a few counts of this clonotype. The chain uses TRBV19 and TRBJ1-2; D gene uncertain. This CDR3 is built from 11 residues. Germline V gives CDR1 LNHDA, CDR2 SQIVND (reference sequence). Trimming shortened V by 3 bases and J by 6 bases, and 5 bases separated the two germline ends. The CDR3 spells CASSMGNGYTF. CDR3 bases: TGTGCCAGTAGTATGGGGAATGGCTACACCTTC.

Many counts were recorded for this clonotype. This rearrangement joins TRBV7-9 to TRBJ2-7; D assignment may be TRBD1 or TRBD2 (7 bases each). This CDR3 has 15 amino acids. Germline CDR1 SEHNR, CDR2 FQNEAQ (reference sequence). The V gene lost 7 bases and the J gene lost 2 bases, with 18 bases spanning the gap. CDR3 in amino acids: CASTAGGLTPYEQYF. The DNA for the CDR3 is TGTGCCAGCACCGCAGGGGGACTAACTCCCTACGAGCAGTACTTC.